This is a list of T cell receptor beta chains from one sample in a study of regulatory T cells in long-lasting Graves disease. TCRdb independently ran MiXCR on the multiplex PCR reads; one entry per CDR3 protein. Among around 460,000 distinct CDR3 sequences listed, about 22% were seen once. Material: peripheral blood mononuclear cells (PBMCs), obtained when the disease was refractory, from a patient treated with antithyroid drugs. The source of these receptors is a female donor with Graves disease. CDR3s include the opening cysteine and the closing phenylalanine or tryptophan. A D gene is named only where the DNA matches it firmly. Size is stated for part of the rows, as once, few or many counts, or as a class when the clone is expanded.

d_call,j_call,v_call,clone_size,cdr3_nt,cdr3_aa
NA,TRBJ1-5,TRBV28,many,TGTGCCAGCAGTTACATTAGCAATCAGCCCCAGCATTTT,CASSYISNQPQHF
NA,TRBJ1-1,TRBV12-3/TRBV12-4,many,TGTGCCAGCAGCTTTATACGAGGGGGTGTTGAAGCTTTCTTT,CASSFIRGGVEAFF
TRBD2,TRBJ2-7,TRBV10-3,many,TGTGCCATCAGGACTAGCGGCTACGAGCAGTACTTC,CAIRTSGYEQYF
NA,TRBJ1-1,TRBV7-3,few,TGTGCCAGCAGCTTCGGGGCGGGCGAAGCTTTCTTT,CASSFGAGEAFF
TRBD2,TRBJ2-1,TRBV12-3/TRBV12-4,NA,TGTGCCAGCATGACTAGCGGGGGACCTTCATACAATGAGCAGTTCTTC,CASMTSGGPSYNEQFF
NA,TRBJ1-4,TRBV7-2,many,TGTGCCAGCAGTTCAGAGCGCGCAACTAATGAAAAACTGTTTTTT,CASSSERATNEKLFF
NA,TRBJ2-7,TRBV29-1,NA,TGCAGCGTTGCGGGGGGCGTATCCGGCGAGCAGTACTTC,CSVAGGVSGEQYF
NA,TRBJ2-7,TRBV29-1,few,TGCAGTGTCGGGAAGGGCATCCCCGAGCAGTACTTC,CSVGKGIPEQYF
NA,TRBJ2-7,TRBV28,many,TGTGCCAGCAGTTACGGGAGTAGCGGAAGCTACGAGCAGTACTTC,CASSYGSSGSYEQYF
NA,TRBJ1-1,TRBV15,NA,TGTGCCACCAGCAGAGATATTGAAAAAAACACTGAAGCTTTCTTT,CATSRDIEKNTEAFF
NA,TRBJ1-5,TRBV7-6,few,TGTGCCAGCAGCTTAGAGGAGGGCAGCGCCGTCAATCAGCCCCAGCATTTT,CASSLEEGSAVNQPQHF
TRBD1,TRBJ2-2,TRBV9,NA,TGTGCCAGCAGCAGCCAGTGGACAGGGAACACCGGGGAGCTGTTTTTT,CASSSQWTGNTGELFF
TRBD1,TRBJ1-5,TRBV28,many,TGTGCCAGCAGTTCAGACAGGGATTATCAGCCCCAGCATTTT,CASSSDRDYQPQHF
NA,TRBJ1-1,TRBV4-1,NA,TGCGCCAGCAGCCAGGTCGGAGCGGTGTCTGAAGCTTTCTTT,CASSQVGAVSEAFF
TRBD1,TRBJ1-6,TRBV4-2,NA,TGTGCCAGCAGCCACCCCCGCAATACCGGGACAGGGGCCTATAATTCACCCCTCCACTTT,CASSHPRNTGTGAYNSPLHF
TRBD1,TRBJ2-4,TRBV5-1,few,TGCGCCAGCAGCCCACGACAGGGGAGCCCCCAAAACATTCAGTACTTC,CASSPRQGSPQNIQYF
TRBD2,TRBJ2-7,TRBV19,few,TGTGCCAGTAGTGTCGCTCCGGGACTAGCGCTTGTGGGAGAGCAGTACTTC,CASSVAPGLALVGEQYF
NA,TRBJ2-7,TRBV20-1,many,TGCAGTGCCTCTGGGACTGGCTACTACGAGCAGTACTTC,CSASGTGYYEQYF
NA,TRBJ1-5,TRBV12-3/TRBV12-4,many,TGTGCCAGCAGTTTTTATGATAGCAATCAGCCCCAGCATTTT,CASSFYDSNQPQHF
TRBD1,TRBJ2-2,TRBV11-3,few,TGTGCCAGCAGCTTAAAGTCCGACAGGGTAACCGGGGAGCTGTTTTTT,CASSLKSDRVTGELFF
TRBD1,TRBJ2-1,TRBV7-9,NA,TGTGCCAGCAGCGATGGGACAGGGAGCTACAATGAGCAGTTCTTC,CASSDGTGSYNEQFF
NA,TRBJ2-5,TRBV12-3/TRBV12-4,few,TGTGCCAGCAGTCTGGGACTGCAAGAGACCCAGCACTTC,CASSLGLQETQHF
NA,TRBJ1-1,TRBV7-6,many,TGTGCCAGCAGCTTAGGGACCGAGAGCCCTGAAGCTTTCTTT,CASSLGTESPEAFF
NA,TRBJ2-5,TRBV7-2,many,TGTGCCAGCAGCTTCGCGGGACAGCAAGAGACCCAGTACTTC,CASSFAGQQETQYF
NA,TRBJ1-1,TRBV4-1,many,TGCGCCAGCAGCCAAGAGTCAGGAGCTACTGAAGCTTTCTTT,CASSQESGATEAFF
TRBD1,TRBJ2-7,TRBV11-3,many,TGTGCCAGCACCACCGGACAGGGAAACTACGAGCAGTACTTC,CASTTGQGNYEQYF
TRBD1,TRBJ1-2,TRBV10-3,NA,TGTGCCATCGAGGGACAGGGGACTAACTATGGCTACACCTTC,CAIEGQGTNYGYTF
NA,TRBJ2-6,TRBV12-3/TRBV12-4,many,TGTGCCAGCACCAACAGCTCTGGGGCCAACGTCCTGACTTTC,CASTNSSGANVLTF
NA,TRBJ1-2,TRBV5-4,few,TGTGCCAGCAGCCCAGGACGGACTAACTATGGCTACACCTTC,CASSPGRTNYGYTF
NA,TRBJ2-7,TRBV28,few,TGTGCCAGCAGCCCTGCTGGGAGATCCTACGAGCAGTACTTC,CASSPAGRSYEQYF
TRBD1,TRBJ1-1,TRBV6-1,many,TGTGCCAGCAGTCCCGGGACAGGGCCTGAAGCTTTCTTT,CASSPGTGPEAFF